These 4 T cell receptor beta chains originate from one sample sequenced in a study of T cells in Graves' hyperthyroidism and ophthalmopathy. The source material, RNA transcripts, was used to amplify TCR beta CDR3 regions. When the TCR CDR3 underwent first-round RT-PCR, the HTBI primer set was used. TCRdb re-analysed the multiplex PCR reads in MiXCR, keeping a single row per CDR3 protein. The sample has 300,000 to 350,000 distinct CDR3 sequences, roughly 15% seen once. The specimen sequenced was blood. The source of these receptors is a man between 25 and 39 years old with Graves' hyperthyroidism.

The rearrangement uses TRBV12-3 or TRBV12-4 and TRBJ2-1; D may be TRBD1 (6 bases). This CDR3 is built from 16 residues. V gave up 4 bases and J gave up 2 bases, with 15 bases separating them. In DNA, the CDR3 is TGTGCCAGCAGTTCCCTTGAGGGGGTCCCCTACAATGAGCAGTTCTTC. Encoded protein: CASSSLEGVPYNEQFF.

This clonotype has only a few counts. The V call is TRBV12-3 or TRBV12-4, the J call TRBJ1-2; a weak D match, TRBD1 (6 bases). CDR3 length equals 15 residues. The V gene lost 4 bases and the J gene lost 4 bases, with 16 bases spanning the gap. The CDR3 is CASSSRTVPPYGYTF. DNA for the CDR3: TGTGCCAGCAGTTCCAGGACAGTTCCCCCCTATGGCTACACCTTC.

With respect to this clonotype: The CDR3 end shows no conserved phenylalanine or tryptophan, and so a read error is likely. The CDR3: CASSLTGAGTGELFL. The CDR3 nucleotides read TGCGCCAGCAGCCTTACAGGGGCGGGAACCGGGGAGCTGTTTCTT. The rearrangement joins TRBV4-1 to TRBJ2-2; D is possibly TRBD1 (7 bases). Between the trimmed V and J ends, which lost 4 bases and 5 bases, there was a span of 14 bases. This CDR3 is built from 15 residues. Germline loops: CDR1 MGHRA, CDR2 YSYEKL.

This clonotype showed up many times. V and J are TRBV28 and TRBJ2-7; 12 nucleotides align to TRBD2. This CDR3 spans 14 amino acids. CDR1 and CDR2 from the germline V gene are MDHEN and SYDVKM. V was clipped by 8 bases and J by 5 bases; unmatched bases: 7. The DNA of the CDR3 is TGTGCCAGCGAGACTAGCGGGAGAACCCACGAGCAGTACTTC. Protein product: CASETSGRTHEQYF. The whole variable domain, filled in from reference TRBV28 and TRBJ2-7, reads DVKVTQSSRYLVKRTGEKVFLECVQDMDHENMFWYRQDPGLGLRLIYFSYDVKMKEKGDIPEGYSVSREKKERFSLILESASTNQTSMYLCASETSGRTHEQYFGPGTRLTVT.